This T cell receptor (beta chain) came from a study of T cell repertoires in cytomegalovirus infection. Study-level information: An indication of both CMV infection and matching HLA type came from public TCR beta signatures.

Study-level points and caveats: CMV-specific TCR beta clonotypes restricted by HLA-C dominated the ex vivo response. Cumulated frequencies of public TCR beta families served to identify carriers of CMV plus the relevant HLA.

TCRdb analysed the reads with MiXCR anew, one entry per CDR3 protein. The sample records 100,000 to 150,000 distinct CDR3 sequences, roughly 32% being singletons. Note on this clonotype: Its specificity is not known.

This CDR3 comprises 13 residues. V was shortened by 6 bases and J by 3 bases, with 13 bases between the two germline ends. CDR1 is DFQATT, CDR2 SNEGSKA, per germline (reference sequence). V gene TRBV20-1 combines with J gene TRBJ2-3; D assignment may be TRBD1 or TRBD2 (5 bases each). Sequencing used CD8+ T cells from cultured PBMCs, obtained from culture after CMV antigen stimulation. The TCR sequence derives from a human donor in good health (CMV status not recorded). Some clones in this sample may be carry-over from other donors' samples. CDR3 bases: TGCAGTGCGAAGACGGGGCGAACAGATACGCAGTATTTT. Its translation: CSAKTGRTDTQYF.